This T cell receptor (beta chain) was obtained from a study of OX40 agonist ivuxolimab in advanced cancers. Overall study: Ivuxolimab, which is an agonistic anti-OX40 (CD134) antibody, was administered to the patients. Dose-escalation patients' cancers were hepatocellular carcinoma, melanoma, renal cell or head and neck cancer.

The length of the CDR3 is 15 residues. CDR1 MGHRA and CDR2 YSYEKL come from the germline V gene. V trimming: 3 bases; J trimming: 0 bases; junction bases outside the gene matches: 2. This clone was detected a few times. The repertoire was sequenced with immunoSEQ multiplex PCR; TCRdb's copy has only in-frame clones and lacks some. Found here are over 85,000 clones, 80% to 85% of them singletons; the top ten hold 1% to 1.3%. The receptor's source is an adult with an advanced solid tumor such as melanoma, head and neck, liver or kidney cancer. The source material was CD4+ or CD8+ T cells sorted from blood, sampled in a trial of the OX40 agonist ivuxolimab. This chain links TRBV4-1 with TRBJ2-5; 9 bases map to TRBD2. The CDR3 nucleotides read TGCGCCAGCAGCCAGAGCGGGGGGTACCAAGAGACCCAGTACTTC. It yields the protein CASSQSGGYQETQYF.